The clone carrying this T cell receptor beta chain was seen ten or more times. The antigen is unknown. CDR1 KGHDR and CDR2 SFDVKD come from the germline V gene. Trimming shortened V by 1 base and J by 6 bases, and 2 bases separated the two germline ends. This CDR3 contains 12 residues. From the 5' RACE reads, TCRdb called clonotypes with MiXCR, one entry per CDR3 protein. The data hold about 310,000 distinct CDR3 sequences, with roughly 3.5% observed a single time. This sample was taken from a study of T cells after yellow fever vaccination. Findings and caveats of the study: Repertoires obtained by FACS sorting could include abundant clonotypes that entered as contaminants from the bulk population.

The sample here was PBMCs, taken on the day of the yellow fever booster vaccination. The source of this sequence is a man younger than 30 who received the YFV17D yellow fever vaccine. The chain recombines TRBV24-1 with TRBJ2-2; D remains ambiguous. The CDR3 nucleotides read TGTGCCACCAGTGATTTTGCCGGGGAGCTGTTTTTT. Translated: CATSDFAGELFF.